This passage covers 19 T cell receptor beta chains from one sample sequenced in a study of beta chain features in type 1 diabetes. cDNA synthesis used the whole RNA isolate, giving expressed TCRB sequences. Data came from immunoSEQ multiplex PCR; TCRdb stores just in-frame clones and leaves some out. The data contain over 700,000 clones, 17% of them singletons. The sample comprised naive CD4+ T cells from blood. These TCRs come from a woman in her late teens or twenties in good health.

Of note for this clone: In the same sample, other DNA sequences code for this CDR3. The chain couples TRBV4-3 to TRBJ2-7, with D possibly TRBD2 on 6 matching bases. In germline, CDR1 is LGHNA, CDR2 YSLEER. V was trimmed by 0 bases and J by 4 bases, leaving 7 bases between them. CDR3 length: 13 residues. The CDR3 DNA follows: TGCGCCAGCAGCCAAGATCGGGGGTACGAGCAGTACTTC. It specifies CASSQDRGYEQYF.

The DNA for the CDR3 is TGTGCCAGCAGCCAAAGTGTGGGGGCGAACACCGGGGAGCTGTTTTTT. Amino acids: CASSQSVGANTGELFF. V and J are TRBV11-3 and TRBJ2-2; D is tentatively TRBD1 or TRBD2 (5 bases each). V lost 5 bases, J lost 0 bases, and 13 bases lay in between. The CDR3 spans 16 residues. The germline CDR1 and CDR2 sequences are SGHNT and YENEEA.

The chain combines TRBV13 with TRBJ2-3, with 11 positions matching TRBD2. The V segment lost 3 bases and the J segment 14 bases; nucleotides outside the gene matches: 4. The CDR3 loop spans 12 amino acids. CDR1 and CDR2 from the germline V gene are PRHDT and FYEKMQ (reference sequence). This chain's CDR3 is CASSLTSGKWYF. The DNA for the CDR3 is TGTGCCAGCAGCTTGACTAGCGGGAAGTGGTATTTT.

In this sample, this clone turned up a few times. The chain links TRBV4-3 to TRBJ2-5; 7 positions match TRBD2. V dropped 1 base and J dropped 2; count of bases not matched to a gene: 10. CDR1 LGHNA and CDR2 YSLEER come from the germline V gene. The CDR3 is 17 amino acids. CDR3 sequence: CASSQGPPGRVQETQYF. The DNA for the CDR3 is TGCGCCAGCAGCCAAGGCCCCCCGGGGAGGGTACAAGAGACCCAGTACTTC.

This chain links TRBV5-1 with TRBJ2-5, with 10 bases that match TRBD2. The CDR3 is made up of 18 amino acids. J lost 5 bases, V lost 3 bases, and 16 bases had no gene match. Germline V gene lookup returns CDR1 SGHRS and CDR2 YFSETQ. The CDR3 DNA follows: TGCGCCAGCAGCTCCGGGCGGACTAGCGGAGACACGGGGGAGACCCAGTACTTC. Encoded protein: CASSSGRTSGDTGETQYF.

This clone was picked up a small number of times. The chain carries TRBV27 and TRBJ2-5, with D uncertain. Germline CDR1 MNHEY, CDR2 SMNVEV (reference sequence). The length of the CDR3 is 14 residues. V lost 3 bases and J 5 bases, leaving 13 bases between the germline ends. The CDR3 coding sequence is TGTGCCAGCAGTTTGGCGACGGGTGCGGAGACCCAGTACTTC. This sequence encodes CASSLATGAETQYF.

The chain combines TRBV2 with TRBJ2-1; D is undetermined. V lost 3 bases and J lost 5, with 8 bases in between. Germline CDR1 reads SNHLY; CDR2 reads FYNNEI. The CDR3 is 13 residues long. The CDR3 loop is CASSEVGHNEQFF. The CDR3 DNA sequence: TGTGCCAGCAGTGAGGTCGGACACAATGAGCAGTTCTTC.

Only a few counts were recorded for this clone. The V call is TRBV5-1, the J call TRBJ1-4; D perhaps matches TRBD1 (5 bases). Germline V CDR1 and CDR2: SGHRS, YFSETQ. The length of the CDR3 is 15 residues. Trimming shortened V by 0 bases and J by 5 bases, and 11 bases separated the two germline ends. This chain's CDR3 is CASSLVAGNNEKLFF. The CDR3 DNA sequence: TGCGCCAGCAGCTTGGTAGCAGGGAACAATGAAAAACTGTTTTTT.

This clone has just a few counts. This chain joins TRBV5-1 and TRBJ2-2, with D maybe TRBD2 (6 bases). This CDR3 is built from 18 residues. Germline CDR1 is SGHRS and CDR2 is YFSETQ. The V end was cut by 0 bases, the J end by 2 bases, with 17 bases between. CDR3 protein: CASSLGRGPGINTGELFF. In DNA form, the CDR3 reads TGCGCCAGCAGCTTGGGGAGGGGCCCGGGAATCAACACCGGGGAGCTGTTTTTT.

The chain has TRBV11-2 and TRBJ2-1, with D perhaps TRBD1 (6 bases). Trimming removed 3 bases at V and 3 bases at J, with 9 bases between. Germline loops: CDR1 SGHAT, CDR2 FQNNGV. The CDR3 is 14 residues long. CDR3 bases: TGTGCCAGCAGCTTGGAAGGGGGCTACAATGAGCAGTTCTTC. Translated, it gives CASSLEGGYNEQFF.

The gene calls are TRBV28 and TRBJ2-1; 7 positions agree with TRBD2. Germline-derived CDR1 and CDR2 are MDHEN and SYDVKM. The V and J ends lost 4 bases and 6 bases, in that order; junction bases with no gene match: 9. The CDR3 loop spans 15 amino acids. CDR3: CASSSRTSWGNEQFF. The CDR3, as DNA: TGTGCCAGCAGTTCACGGACTAGTTGGGGCAATGAGCAGTTCTTC.

V usage is TRBV7-8 and J usage is TRBJ2-5; TRBD2 matches 13 bases. This CDR3 has 16 amino acids. Losses at the gene ends were 4 bases for V and 5 bases for J; bases not matched to a gene: 7. Germline-derived CDR1 and CDR2 are SGHVS and FQNEAQ. CDR3 sequence (DNA): TGTGCCAGCAGCTCTGGACTAGCGGGAGTTGGGGAGACCCAGTACTTC. This encodes CASSSGLAGVGETQYF.

The rearrangement uses TRBV6-6 and TRBJ2-5, with D tentatively TRBD2 (6 bases). The germline CDR1 and CDR2 sequences are MNHNY and SVGAGI (reference sequence). Trimming cost V 4 bases and J 5 bases, with 11 bases left between them. There are 13 residues in the CDR3. This CDR3 reads CASSFGRKETQYF. For the CDR3, the DNA is TGTGCCAGCAGTTTCGGGAGAAAGGAGACCCAGTACTTC.

The chain has TRBV7-9 and TRBJ2-1; 10 nucleotides line up with TRBD2. The trim removed 5 bases at V and 8 bases at J, leaving 6 bases unmatched. CDR1 and CDR2 from the germline V gene are SEHNR and FQNEAQ (reference sequence). This CDR3 has 14 residues. The CDR3 reads CASSRVAGGDEQFF. CDR3 bases: TGTGCCAGCAGCCGAGTAGCGGGAGGCGATGAGCAGTTCTTC. The full variable domain, with the rest looked up from reference TRBV7-9 and TRBJ2-1, is DTGVSQNPRHKITKRGQNVTFRCDPISEHNRLYWYRQTLGQGPEFLTYFQNEAQLEKSRLLSDRFSAERPKGSFSTLEIQRTEQGDSAMYLCASSRVAGGDEQFFGPGTRLTVL.

This chain joins TRBV7-2 and TRBJ2-1; TRBD2 is a possible D gene (6 bases). The CDR3 contains 17 residues. The germline V gene has CDR1 SGHTA and CDR2 FQGNSA. V lost 0 bases and J 4 bases, leaving 16 bases between the germline ends. CDR3 amino acids: CASSLAAVVAGYNEQFF. The CDR3 DNA reads as TGTGCCAGCAGCTTAGCTGCGGTGGTGGCGGGGTACAATGAGCAGTTCTTC.

This clone was recorded a few times. J is TRBJ2-4 and V is TRBV4-3; TRBD2 matches 14 bases. The V gene's germline CDR1 is LGHNA and CDR2 YSLEER. Trimming removed 2 bases from V and 3 bases from J; junction bases left unmatched: 9. This CDR3 comprises 19 residues. The DNA for the CDR3 is TGCGCCAGCAGCCAATTCCCGGGACTAGCGGGAGCGGTCAAAAACATTCAGTACTTC. This translates into CASSQFPGLAGAVKNIQYF.

This clone appeared a few times. The gene calls are TRBV11-1 and TRBJ2-1, with D unclear. V was shortened by 3 bases and J by 1 base, with 7 bases between the two germline ends. The CDR3 runs 14 residues. Germline V gene lookup returns CDR1 SGHAT and CDR2 FQDESV (reference sequence). CDR3 in amino acids: CASSFFESYNEQFF. Here the CDR3 DNA reads TGTGCCAGCAGCTTCTTCGAATCCTACAATGAGCAGTTCTTC.

Only a few counts were recorded for this clone. The chain couples TRBV10-3 to TRBJ2-1; 10 bases agree with TRBD2. CDR3 length: 14 residues. Trimming removed 2 bases from V and 6 bases from J; junction bases left unmatched: 1. Germline V gene lookup returns CDR1 ENHRY and CDR2 SYGVKD. The CDR3 region has the DNA TGTGCCATCAGTGAGGGACTAGCGGTCAATGAGCAGTTCTTC. Protein sequence: CAISEGLAVNEQFF.

This clone was observed a few times. The chain links TRBV29-1 to TRBJ2-5; 13 bases are shared with TRBD2. Near its end, the DNA agrees better with TRBJ2-7, so the J call may be wrong. Germline CDR1 SQVTM, CDR2 ANQGSEA. The CDR3 is 15 residues long. This CDR3 is CSARSGTSGIYEQYF. Written as DNA, the CDR3 is TGCAGCGCCCGGTCTGGGACTAGCGGGATCTACGAGCAGTACTTC.